This T cell receptor (beta chain) was captured in a study of blood T cell repertoires in COVID-19. Method: immunoSEQ multiplex PCR; TCRdb's copy keeps in-frame clones and lacks some. This sample yields 95,000 to 150,000 clones, of which over 75% are seen a single time; approximately 16% belongs to the top ten. Per germline, CDR1 KGHDR and CDR2 SFDVKD. This CDR3 is 15 amino acids long. V dropped 4 bases and J dropped 6; count of bases not matched to a gene: 9. The gene calls are TRBV24-1 and TRBJ2-3, with 7 nucleotides matching TRBD1. The origin of this receptor is a man in his sixties with active or convalescent COVID-19. Sequencing was done on a sample of peripheral blood. The CDR3 nucleotides are TGTGCCACCAGTGACCCTTATCCAGGGGGTGATACGCAGTATTTT. Its protein product is CATSDPYPGGDTQYF.